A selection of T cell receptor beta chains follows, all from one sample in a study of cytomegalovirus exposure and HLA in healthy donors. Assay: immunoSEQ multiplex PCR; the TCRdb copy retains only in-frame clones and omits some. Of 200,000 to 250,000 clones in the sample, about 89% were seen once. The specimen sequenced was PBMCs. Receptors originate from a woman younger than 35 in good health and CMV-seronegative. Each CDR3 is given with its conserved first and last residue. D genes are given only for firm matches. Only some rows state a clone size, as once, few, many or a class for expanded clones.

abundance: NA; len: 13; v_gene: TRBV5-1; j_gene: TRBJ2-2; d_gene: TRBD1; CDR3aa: CASSLQGDGELFF; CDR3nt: TGCGCCAGCAGCTTACAGGGGGACGGGGAGCTGTTTTTT
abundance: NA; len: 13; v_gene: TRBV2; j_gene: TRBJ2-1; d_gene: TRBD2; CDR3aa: CASMRELLYEQFF; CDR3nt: TGTGCCAGCATGCGGGAGCTCTTATATGAGCAGTTCTTC
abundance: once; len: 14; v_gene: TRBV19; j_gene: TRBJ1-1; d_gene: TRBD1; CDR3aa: CASSMTGWVTEAFF; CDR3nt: TGTGCCAGTAGTATGACAGGGTGGGTCACTGAAGCTTTCTTT
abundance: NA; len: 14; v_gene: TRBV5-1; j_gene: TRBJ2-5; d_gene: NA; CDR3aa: CASSLEGGRETQYF; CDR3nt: TGCGCCAGCAGCTTGGAAGGTGGGAGAGAGACCCAGTACTTC
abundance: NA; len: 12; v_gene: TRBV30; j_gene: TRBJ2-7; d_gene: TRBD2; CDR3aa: CAWGDYSYEQYF; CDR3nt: TGTGCCTGGGGGGACTACTCCTACGAGCAGTACTTC
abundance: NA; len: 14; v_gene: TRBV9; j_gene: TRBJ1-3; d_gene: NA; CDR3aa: CASSVDISGNTIYF; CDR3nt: TGTGCCAGCAGCGTAGACATCTCTGGAAACACCATATATTTT
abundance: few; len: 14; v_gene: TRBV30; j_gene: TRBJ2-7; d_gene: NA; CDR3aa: CASPGLGHSYEQYF; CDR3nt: TGTGCCTCTCCAGGTTTGGGTCACTCCTACGAGCAGTACTTC
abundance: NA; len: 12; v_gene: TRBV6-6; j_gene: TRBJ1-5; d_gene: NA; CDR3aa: CASTGSNQPQHF; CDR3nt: TGTGCCAGCACGGGGAGCAATCAGCCCCAGCATTTT
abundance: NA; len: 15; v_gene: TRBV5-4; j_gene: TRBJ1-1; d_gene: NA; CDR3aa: CASSFNGVGGTEAFF; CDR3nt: TGTGCCAGCAGCTTTAACGGGGTCGGGGGGACTGAAGCTTTCTTT
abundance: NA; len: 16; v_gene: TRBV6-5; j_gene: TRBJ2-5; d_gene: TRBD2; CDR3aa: CASSYWLAGGEETQYF; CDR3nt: TGTGCCAGCAGTTACTGGTTAGCGGGGGGGGAAGAGACCCAGTACTTC
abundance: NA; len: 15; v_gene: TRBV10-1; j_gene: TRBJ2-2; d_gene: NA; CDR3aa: CASSESTARTRELFF; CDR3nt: TGCGCCAGCAGTGAGTCGACCGCAAGGACTAGGGAGCTGTTTTTT
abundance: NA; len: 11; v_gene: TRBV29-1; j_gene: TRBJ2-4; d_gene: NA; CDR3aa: CSVFKRDIQYF; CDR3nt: TGCAGCGTTTTTAAGCGGGACATTCAGTACTTC
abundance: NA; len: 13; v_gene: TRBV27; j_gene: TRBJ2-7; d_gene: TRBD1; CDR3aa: CATWDRGSYEQYF; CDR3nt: TGTGCCACCTGGGACAGGGGATCTTACGAGCAGTACTTC
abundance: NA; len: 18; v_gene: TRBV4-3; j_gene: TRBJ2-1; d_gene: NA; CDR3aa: CASSQTTGWTSSYNEQFF; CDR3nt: TGCGCCAGCAGCCAAACGACAGGATGGACCAGCTCCTACAATGAGCAGTTCTTC